This entry describes one T cell receptor beta chain. The antigen it recognizes is unknown. Per-nucleotide qualities are absent, and no much larger clonotype sits a single base away. The germline ends are 7 bases apart after V is trimmed by 2 bases and J by 5 bases. Counted from cysteine to phenylalanine, this CDR3 has 14 amino acids. Left in the record is the CDR3 DNA by itself, 42 bases read in frame from the first base. From a lookup of the germline V gene (reference sequence), CDR1 and CDR2 are LNHDA and SQIVND. TCRbeta CDR3 regions were amplified from genomic DNA using the immunoSEQ Assay, a bias-controlled multiplex PCR. For the original study's pipeline: The number of nucleated cells in each sample was estimated by amplification of reference gene primers within the assay. To quantify the absolute abundance of each unique TCRbeta CDR3 rearrangement, sequence reads were collapsed and filtered. Productive Simpson clonality was computed per sample as the square root of Simpson's diversity index over productive rearrangements. TCRdb holds this immuneACCESS table with in-frame rearrangements only. Some clones are missing; in checked studies, unresolved V genes explain under half, and the rest has no known cause. The D gene and trimming were derived from the DNA, and the V and J assignments and clone size from that table. Recorded for this sample are about 130,000 clones; around 80% of them occurred a single time. The biggest ten clones account for less than 14% of the sample.

Whole blood was collected in K2EDTA tubes by collaborating institutions according to the institutions' own protocols. For TCRbeta analysis, collaborators shipped samples in one of three forms: frozen whole blood, isolated PBMCs, or DNA extracted from either of those sample types. The data originate from a study of blood T cell repertoires in COVID-19 (dated by TCRdb to the early 2020s). General notes on the study: Samples from collaborators originated in the United States, Italy and Spain and spanned both the acute and convalescent phases of COVID-19. The samples were drawn from the first 160 participants of the ongoing ImmuneRACE study and from over a thousand subjects provided by 6 global collaborators. The material from the prospective study consisted of cDNA or gDNA derived from T cells, B-cell-depleted T cells, or PBMCs. The sample metadata nearly always contained a de-identified subject ID, COVID-19 status, age in years and sex. Where HLA class I and class II types were available, the types were taken from metadata supplied by the sample provider, not from assay-based typing. The repertoires were released in a freely available public database meant as a resource for research on the immune response to SARS-CoV-2. Subjects who had been exposed to COVID-19, were actively infected with it, or had recovered from it provided the deeply sampled blood TCRbeta repertoires that made up the dataset. General study outcomes and caveats: The quantity of clinical and demographic metadata differed by source and by participant and was supplied without curation.

The chain links TRBV19 with TRBJ1-6, and the D gene may be TRBD1, 5 bases matching. This TCR derives from a human donor in a cohort sampled during active COVID-19. Sequencing used peripheral blood. The CDR3 is CASSITGNNSPLHF. The sequenced DNA: TGTGCCAGTAGTATAACAGGAAATAATTCACCCCTCCACTTT.